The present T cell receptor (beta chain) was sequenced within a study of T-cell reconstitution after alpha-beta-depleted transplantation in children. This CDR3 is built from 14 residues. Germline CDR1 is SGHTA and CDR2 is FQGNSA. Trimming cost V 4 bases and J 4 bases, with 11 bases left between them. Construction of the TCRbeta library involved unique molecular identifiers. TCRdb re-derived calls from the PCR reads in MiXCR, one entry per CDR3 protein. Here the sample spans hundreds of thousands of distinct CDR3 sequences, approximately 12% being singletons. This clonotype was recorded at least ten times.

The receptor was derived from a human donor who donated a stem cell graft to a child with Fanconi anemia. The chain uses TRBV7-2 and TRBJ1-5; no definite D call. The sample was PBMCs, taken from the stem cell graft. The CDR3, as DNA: TGTGCCAGCAGCTGGACTCCCTGGAATCAGCCCCAGCATTTT. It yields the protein CASSWTPWNQPQHF.